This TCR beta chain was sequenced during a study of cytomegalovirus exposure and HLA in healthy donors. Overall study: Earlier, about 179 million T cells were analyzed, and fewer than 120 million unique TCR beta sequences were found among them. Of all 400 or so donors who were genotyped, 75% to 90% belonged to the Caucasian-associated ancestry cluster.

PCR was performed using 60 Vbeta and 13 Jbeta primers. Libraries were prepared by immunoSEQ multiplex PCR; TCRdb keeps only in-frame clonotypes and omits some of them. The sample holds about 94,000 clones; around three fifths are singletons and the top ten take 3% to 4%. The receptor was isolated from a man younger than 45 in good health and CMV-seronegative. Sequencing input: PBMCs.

The CDR3 sequence is CASSFRTGGRQETQYF. The CDR3 bases are TGTGCCAGCAGCTTTAGGACAGGGGGCAGGCAAGAGACCCAGTACTTC. This chain connects TRBV7-2 to TRBJ2-5, with TRBD1 identical over 11 bases. After removal of 3 bases from V and 2 bases from J, the junction contained 5 bases not matched to a gene. The length of the CDR3 is 16 residues. Looked up from germline, CDR1 is SGHTA and CDR2 is FQGNSA.